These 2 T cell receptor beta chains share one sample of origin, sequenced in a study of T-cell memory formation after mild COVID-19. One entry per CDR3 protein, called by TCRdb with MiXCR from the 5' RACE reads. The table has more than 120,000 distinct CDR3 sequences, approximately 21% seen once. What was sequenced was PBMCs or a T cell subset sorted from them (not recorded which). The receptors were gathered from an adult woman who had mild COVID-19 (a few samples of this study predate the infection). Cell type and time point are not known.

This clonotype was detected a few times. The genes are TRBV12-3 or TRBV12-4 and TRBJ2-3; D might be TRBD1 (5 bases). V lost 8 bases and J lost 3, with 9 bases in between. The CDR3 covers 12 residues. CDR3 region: CASDQGTDTQYF. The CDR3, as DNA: TGTGCCAGCGATCAGGGTACAGATACGCAGTATTTT.

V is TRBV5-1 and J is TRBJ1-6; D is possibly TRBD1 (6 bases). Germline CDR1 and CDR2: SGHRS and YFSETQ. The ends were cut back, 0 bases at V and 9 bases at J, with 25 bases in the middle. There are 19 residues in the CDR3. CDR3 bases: TGCGCCAGCAGCTTGGTCCCTAAACTCGACAGGCCTCGAGGTTCACCCCTCCACTTT. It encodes CASSLVPKLDRPRGSPLHF.